Sequencing of this T cell receptor beta chain was carried out in a study of response to subunit inactivated influenza vaccine. Broader study findings: Only a handful of new T cells, the authors suggested, are recruited with each seasonal influenza vaccination.

TCRdb processed the RT-PCR reads anew with MiXCR; each CDR3 protein has one entry. The table records 630,000 or so distinct CDR3 sequences, around 16% of them present only once. This clonotype came up a few times. The antigen remains undetermined. This CDR3 is built from 13 residues. Germline CDR1 SGHDT, CDR2 YYEEEE. The V gene lost 7 bases and the J gene lost 8 bases, with 18 bases spanning the gap. The J gene is TRBJ1-1, the V gene TRBV5-6, with D maybe TRBD1 (5 bases). Source: PBMCs from blood, taken 11 to 12 days after vaccination. This sequence was found in a man aged 45-65 years who received an inactivated influenza vaccine. The chain's CDR3 is CASFVAGLQEAFF. CDR3 DNA: TGTGCCAGCTTTGTGGCAGGGCTCCAGGAAGCTTTCTTT.